The 2 T cell receptor beta chains below come from one sample, sequenced in a study of T cells in Graves' hyperthyroidism and ophthalmopathy. Amplification of TCR beta CDR3 regions was performed using RNA transcripts as template. The HTBI primer set drove a first-round RT-PCR of the TCR CDR3. A single record per CDR3 protein comes from TCRdb applying MiXCR to the multiplex PCR reads. The table includes around 290,000 distinct CDR3 sequences, around 13% detected once. Source material: blood. Receptors were obtained from a woman aged 35 to 49 with Graves' hyperthyroidism.

The table lists this clonotype with many counts. The chain uses TRBV12-3 or TRBV12-4 and TRBJ1-6, with D unresolved. The ends were cut back, 3 bases at V and 7 bases at J, with 10 bases in the middle. The CDR3 is 14 amino acids. The CDR3 reads CASSFASPNSPLHF. CDR3 DNA: TGTGCCAGCAGTTTCGCGTCCCCGAATTCACCCCTCCACTTT.

This clonotype has at least ten counts. This may come from a read error, since a much larger clone is one base off. The chain is built from TRBV11-2 and TRBJ2-7, with TRBD2 identical over 13 bases. In germline, CDR1 is SGHAT, CDR2 FQNNGV. V shed 8 bases and J 5 bases; nucleotides not matched to a gene: 9. The CDR3 runs 15 residues. CDR3 sequence reads: CASATGLAGVDEQYF. In nucleotides, the CDR3 is TGTGCCAGCGCAACTGGACTAGCGGGAGTGGACGAGCAGTACTTC.